This paragraph reports one T cell receptor beta chain. This sample is part of a study of T cell responses to AZD1222 COVID-19 vaccine. The CDR3 extends over 14 amino acids. Germline V gene lookup returns CDR1 SGDLS and CDR2 YYNGEE. V shed 0 bases and J shed 2 bases, with 8 bases lying between them. Produced via immunoSEQ multiplex PCR; TCRdb's table is partial and in-frame only. The repertoire holds some 120,000 clones, with about 92% as singletons. The chain recombines TRBV9 with TRBJ1-1, with no clear D. Sequenced here: peripheral blood, sampled 28 days after the second AZD1222 dose. The TCR originated in an adult who received the AZD1222 COVID-19 vaccine. The CDR3 sequence is CASSVGQLNTEAFF. CDR3 coding DNA: TGTGCCAGCAGCGTAGGGCAGCTTAACACTGAAGCTTTCTTT. Full variable domain (remainder filled in from reference TRBV9 and TRBJ1-1): DSGVTQTPKHLITATGQRVTLRCSPRSGDLSVYWYQQSLDQGLQFLIQYYNGEERAKGNILERFSAQQFPDLHSELNLSSLELGDSALYFCASSVGQLNTEAFFGQGTRLTVV.